A selection of T cell receptor beta chains follows, all from one sample in a study of shared clonotypes between healthy human individuals. Assay: immunoSEQ multiplex PCR; the TCRdb copy retains only in-frame clones and omits some. The table shows about 1.5 million clones, with roughly 96% occurring only once. Sequencing was carried out using naive CD4+ T cells sorted from blood. Receptors were obtained from a man aged 25-40 years in good health. CDR3s include the opening cysteine and the closing phenylalanine or tryptophan.

V	J	CDR3
TRBV21-1	TRBJ1-1	CASLLDTEAFF
TRBV19	TRBJ2-3	CASSPYTGVDTDTQYF
TRBV11-2	TRBJ1-3	CASSHGLNSHTIYF
TRBV6-1	TRBJ2-7	CACSEVYDEQYF
TRBV7-2	TRBJ2-2	CASSPFEGRHGELFF
TRBV7-3	TRBJ2-2	CASSGSRAGELFF
TRBV30	TRBJ1-4	CAWSWGLNEKLFF
TRBV18	TRBJ2-3	CASSPGGTDTQYF
TRBV5-1	TRBJ2-7	CASSPQRGTYEQYF
TRBV2	TRBJ2-1	CASGNRRESSYNEQFF
TRBV28	TRBJ1-1	CASNNRGPGAEAFF
TRBV5-1	TRBJ1-1	CASSLVSGQAEAFF
TRBV9	TRBJ2-3	CASSVGRGPSDTQYF
TRBV15	TRBJ2-1	CATSSWANEQFF
TRBV18	TRBJ1-1	CASSSKTGNTEAFF
TRBV12-5	TRBJ2-2	CASGLVHTGAADRNTGELFF
TRBV7-7	TRBJ2-7	CASSLDRSYEQYF
TRBV6-1	TRBJ2-7	CASSEDPFRYEQYF
TRBV7-2	TRBJ2-2	CASSRNARLANTGELFF
TRBV5-1	TRBJ2-1	CASSLLAGVGVYNEQFF
TRBV28	TRBJ1-2	CASTDRRNGYTF
TRBV7-2	TRBJ2-7	CASSRTSGNSYEQYF
TRBV30	TRBJ2-7	CAWSTGTETEQYF
TRBV6-1	TRBJ2-7	CASRAGPLVYEQYF
TRBV6-5	TRBJ2-7	CASSYSRLYEQYF
TRBV18	TRBJ2-1	CASSRTAGGDEQFF
TRBV7-8	TRBJ2-2	CASSLLGQGARVGELFF
TRBV7-2	TRBJ2-1	CASSLGQVEQFF
TRBV6-1	TRBJ2-1	CASSERGSGSWGNEQFF
TRBV7-3	TRBJ2-7	CASSLISATEQYF
TRBV5-8	TRBJ1-1	CASSPLALVNTEAFF
TRBV5-6	TRBJ1-5	CASSYGPNQPQHF
TRBV10-2	TRBJ2-1	CASTQDSYNEQFF
TRBV6-1	TRBJ2-3	CASSGLKSLTDTQYF
TRBV27	TRBJ2-2	CASSLPKGGTASTGELFF
TRBV9	TRBJ2-3	CASSVVVTSTDTQYF